The sequence of this TCR beta chain was determined in a study of cytomegalovirus exposure and HLA in healthy donors. The length of the CDR3 is 14 residues. Germline-derived CDR1 and CDR2 are SGHAT and FQNNGV. Trimming removed 2 bases at V and 7 bases at J, with 11 bases between. It was with 60 Vbeta and 13 Jbeta primers that the PCR ran. Authors' data handling: Counted up in a later analysis, unique TCR beta chains came to about 80 million, with some 9.9 million shared. Sequencing used immunoSEQ multiplex PCR; TCRdb keeps in-frame clones, though not all of them. V and J calls and clone size are given by that table; D and trimming were obtained from the DNA. The sample's table shows fewer than 85,000 clones.

Sequenced: PBMCs. The chain carries TRBV11-2 and TRBJ2-2; D unresolved. The sequence was obtained from a woman aged 35 to 49 in good health and CMV-seropositive. CDR3 sequence: CASSLYLSIGELFF. The CDR3 nucleotides are TGTGCCAGCAGCTTATATTTGAGTATCGGGGAGCTGTTTTTT.